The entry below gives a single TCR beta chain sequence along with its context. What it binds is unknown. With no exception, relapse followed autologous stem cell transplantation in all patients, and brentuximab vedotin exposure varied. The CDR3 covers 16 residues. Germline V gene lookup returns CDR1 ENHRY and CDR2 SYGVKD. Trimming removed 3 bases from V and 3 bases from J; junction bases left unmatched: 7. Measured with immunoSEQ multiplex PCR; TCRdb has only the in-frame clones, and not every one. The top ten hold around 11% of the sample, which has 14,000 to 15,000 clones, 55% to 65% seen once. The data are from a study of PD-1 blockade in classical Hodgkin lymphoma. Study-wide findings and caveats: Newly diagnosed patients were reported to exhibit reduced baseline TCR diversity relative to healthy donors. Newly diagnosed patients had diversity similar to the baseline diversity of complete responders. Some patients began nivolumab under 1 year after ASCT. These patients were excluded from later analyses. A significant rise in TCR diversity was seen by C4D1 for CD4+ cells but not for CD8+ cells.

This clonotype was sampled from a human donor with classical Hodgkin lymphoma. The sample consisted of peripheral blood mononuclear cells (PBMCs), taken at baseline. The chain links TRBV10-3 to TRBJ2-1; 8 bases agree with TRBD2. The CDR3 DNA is TGTGCCATCAGTGACTCACTAGCGGCAAACTACAATGAGCAGTTCTTC. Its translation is CAISDSLAANYNEQFF.